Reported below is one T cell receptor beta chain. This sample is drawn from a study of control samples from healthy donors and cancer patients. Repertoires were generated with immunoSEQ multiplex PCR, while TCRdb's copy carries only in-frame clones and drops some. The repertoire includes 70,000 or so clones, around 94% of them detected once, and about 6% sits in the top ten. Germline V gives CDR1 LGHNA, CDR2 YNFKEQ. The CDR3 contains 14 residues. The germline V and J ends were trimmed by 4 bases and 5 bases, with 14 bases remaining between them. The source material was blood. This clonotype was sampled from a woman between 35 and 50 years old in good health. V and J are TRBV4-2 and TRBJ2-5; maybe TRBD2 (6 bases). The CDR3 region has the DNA TGTGCCAGCAGCCTAGCGACCGGAGGGGAGACCCAGTACTTC. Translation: CASSLATGGETQYF.